These 21 T cell receptor beta chains originate from one sample sequenced in a study of blood T cell repertoires in COVID-19. Using immunoSEQ multiplex PCR, the repertoire was profiled, and TCRdb retains in-frame clones only, with some absent. The sample includes about 410,000 clones, more than 80% of them seen just once. The sequenced sample consisted of peripheral blood. The source is a woman aged 25 to 39 with active or convalescent COVID-19.

The chain uses TRBV3-1 (or the pseudogene TRBV3-2) and TRBJ2-3; no definite D call. V was cut by 1 base and J by 6 bases, with 2 bases left in between. This CDR3 spans 11 amino acids. The germline V gene has CDR1 LGHDT and CDR2 YNNKEL (reference sequence). In DNA, the CDR3 is TGTGCCAGCAGCCAAGCGGATACGCAGTATTTT. This sequence encodes CASSQADTQYF.

The V gene is TRBV4-1, the J gene TRBJ2-6; no definite D call. Trimming shortened V by 1 base and J by 2 bases, and 15 bases separated the two germline ends. The CDR3 sequence is 18 residues long. Germline V CDR1 and CDR2: MGHRA, YSYEKL. CDR3 region: CASSQGGQIGPGANVLTF. Here the CDR3 DNA reads TGCGCCAGCAGCCAAGGTGGGCAGATTGGTCCTGGGGCCAACGTCCTGACTTTC.

The rearrangement joins TRBV2 to TRBJ2-3, with 9 bases matching TRBD2. The germline gives CDR1 SNHLY, CDR2 FYNNEI. V lost 2 bases to trimming and J lost 0 bases; unmatched junction nucleotides: 3. The CDR3 extends over 16 amino acids. The CDR3 is CASSELAGVSTDTQYF. CDR3 in DNA: TGTGCCAGCAGTGAATTAGCGGGGGTTAGCACAGATACGCAGTATTTT.

This chain uses TRBV4-2 with TRBJ1-1; D not resolved. Germline CDR1 reads LGHNA; CDR2 reads YNFKEQ. The CDR3 runs 13 residues. V dropped 2 bases and J dropped 6 bases, with 10 bases sitting between them. The CDR3 reads CASSQTGRPEAFF. In DNA form, the CDR3 reads TGTGCCAGCAGCCAAACGGGGAGACCTGAAGCTTTCTTT.

The chain employs TRBV28 and TRBJ2-1, with 8 nucleotides matching TRBD1. The CDR3 is 16 residues long. V shed 5 bases and J 4 bases; nucleotides not matched to a gene: 10. Per germline, CDR1 MDHEN and CDR2 SYDVKM. In DNA, the CDR3 is TGTGCCAGCAGTCCAGGACAGGGTATGGGGTACAATGAGCAGTTCTTC. Translated: CASSPGQGMGYNEQFF.

The chain recombines TRBV4-1 with TRBJ2-2; possibly TRBD1 for D (5 bases). This CDR3 has 16 residues. Trimming took 1 base from V and 6 from J, leaving 15 bases between them. CDR1 is MGHRA, CDR2 YSYEKL, per germline. The CDR3 bases are TGCGCCAGCAGCCAAGCTAACCTAGTGACAGCCGGGGAGCTGTTTTTT. Its protein product is CASSQANLVTAGELFF.

This clone was seen repeatedly, ten times or more. The rearrangement joins TRBV20-1 to TRBJ2-1, with D perhaps matching TRBD2 (6 bases). The V and J ends lost 3 bases and 7 bases respectively, with 10 bases between them. The germline gives CDR1 DFQATT, CDR2 SNEGSKA (reference sequence). This CDR3 region has 12 residues. The CDR3 DNA reads TGCAGTGCTAGTTGGGGGGAGAATGAGCAGTTCTTC. This translates into CSASWGENEQFF.

The chain uses TRBV5-5 and TRBJ1-5, with D possibly matching TRBD1 (6 bases). Deletions cut 1 base from V and 0 bases from J, with 17 bases between. CDR3 length: 18 amino acids. In germline, CDR1 is SGHKS, CDR2 YYEKEE (reference sequence). The CDR3 reads CASSLKDRPRGSNQPQHF. The CDR3 DNA reads as TGTGCCAGCAGCTTGAAGGACAGACCAAGGGGTAGCAATCAGCCCCAGCATTTT. The full variable domain, with the rest looked up from reference TRBV5-5 and TRBJ1-5, is DAGVTQSPTHLIKTRGQQVTLRCSPISGHKSVSWYQQVLGQGPQFIFQYYEKEERGRGNFPDRFSARQFPNYSSELNVNALLLGDSALYLCASSLKDRPRGSNQPQHFGDGTRLSIL.

This chain joins TRBV5-1 and TRBJ1-2; D is perhaps TRBD1 (6 bases). The germline gives CDR1 SGHRS, CDR2 YFSETQ. The CDR3 is made up of 16 amino acids. V was cut by 0 bases and J by 0 bases, with 12 bases left in between. CDR3 sequence (DNA): TGCGCCAGCAGCTTGGATGCCGGGACAACTAACTATGGCTACACCTTC. This sequence encodes CASSLDAGTTNYGYTF. The full variable domain, with the rest looked up from reference TRBV5-1 and TRBJ1-2, is KAGVTQTPRYLIKTRGQQVTLSCSPISGHRSVSWYQQTPGQGLQFLFEYFSETQRNKGNFPGRFSGRQFSNSRSEMNVSTLELGDSALYLCASSLDAGTTNYGYTFGSGTRLTVV.

The chain employs TRBV20-1 and TRBJ2-7, with TRBD2 identical over 8 bases. The germline CDR1 and CDR2 sequences are DFQATT and SNEGSKA (reference sequence). With 3 bases clipped from V and 2 bases from J, the junction kept 6 bases outside the gene matches. This CDR3 region has 14 residues. The CDR3 nucleotides read TGCAGTGCTAGTCGCGCTAGCGGGCCCTACGAGCAGTACTTC. This translates into CSASRASGPYEQYF.

This clone was detected only once. The rearrangement uses TRBV18 and TRBJ1-2; D perhaps matches TRBD1 (5 bases). Germline CDR1 KGHSH, CDR2 LQKENI. The CDR3 has 18 residues. With 3 bases removed from V and 5 bases from J, the gap between germline ends came to 25 bases. CDR3 sequence (DNA): TGTGCCAGCTCACCCTCGCAGGACCCTATTCAGGGTGGTTATGGCTACACCTTC. This codes for CASSPSQDPIQGGYGYTF.

The chain is built from TRBV25-1 and TRBJ1-1; 7 nucleotides line up with TRBD1. Germline V gene lookup returns CDR1 MGHDK and CDR2 SYGVNS. Losses at the gene ends were 4 bases for V and 2 bases for J; bases not matched to a gene: 10. The CDR3 loop spans 16 amino acids. This CDR3 reads CASSGFTGDKNTEAFF. Here the CDR3 DNA reads TGTGCCAGCAGTGGTTTTACAGGGGACAAAAACACTGAAGCTTTCTTT.

The chain carries TRBV6-4 and TRBJ2-1; TRBD1 might be the D (6 bases). CDR1 is MRHNA, CDR2 SNTAGT, per germline. CDR3 size: 15 residues. V was cut by 5 bases and J by 5 bases, with 16 bases left in between. CDR3 loop: CASSLGQGYHNEQFF. CDR3 DNA sequence: TGTGCCAGCAGTTTAGGTCAGGGGTATCACAATGAGCAGTTCTTC.

V and J are TRBV27 and TRBJ2-7; TRBD1 is a possible D gene (5 bases). Trimming removed 4 bases from V and 0 bases from J, with 10 bases in between. The germline V gene has CDR1 MNHEY and CDR2 SMNVEV (reference sequence). CDR3 length: 14 amino acids. DNA for the CDR3: TGTGCCAGCAGTTGGGCCCAGGGCTCCTACGAGCAGTACTTC. Its protein is CASSWAQGSYEQYF.

The V call is TRBV5-1, the J call TRBJ2-2; D might be TRBD2 (5 bases). The ends were cut back, 4 bases at V and 0 bases at J, with 7 bases in the middle. Per the germline V gene, CDR1 is SGHRS and CDR2 is YFSETQ. The CDR3 is made up of 14 amino acids. The CDR3 loop is CASSGLPNTGELFF. DNA for the CDR3: TGCGCCAGCAGCGGACTTCCGAACACCGGGGAGCTGTTTTTT.

This sequence joins TRBV5-1 and TRBJ1-2; tentative D call: TRBD1 (6 bases). Germline V gene sequence: CDR1 SGHRS, CDR2 YFSETQ. The length of the CDR3 is 14 residues. The V and J ends lost 4 bases and 4 bases respectively, with 14 bases between them. The CDR3 sequence is CASSPTTGAYGYTF. The DNA of the CDR3 is TGCGCCAGCAGCCCGACGACAGGAGCCTATGGCTACACCTTC.

The chain is built from TRBV30 and TRBJ2-2; a weak D match, TRBD2 (5 bases). V lost 0 bases and J lost 2, with 10 bases in between. CDR1 is GTSNPN, CDR2 SVGIG, per germline (reference sequence). The CDR3 length is 15 residues. DNA of the CDR3: TGTGCCTGGAGTGTAGGGCTAGCAAACACCGGGGAGCTGTTTTTT. Residues: CAWSVGLANTGELFF.

The chain combines TRBV5-4 with TRBJ1-6; TRBD1 agrees at 9 bases. Germline lookup yields CDR1 SGHNT and CDR2 YYREEE (reference sequence). CDR3 length: 14 residues. With V trimmed by 2 bases and J by 7 bases, 1 base remained unmatched. In nucleotides, the CDR3 is TGTGCCAGCAGCTTTGGGACAGGGAATTCACCCCTCCACTTT. This gives the protein CASSFGTGNSPLHF.

The sample holds one count of this clone. V gene TRBV25-1 combines with J gene TRBJ1-1; TRBD1 might be the D (6 bases). The CDR3 length is 16 residues. The V gene lost 7 bases and the J gene lost 3 bases, with 21 bases spanning the gap. CDR1 and CDR2 from the germline V gene are MGHDK and SYGVNS. The CDR3 reads CASTGETGRGYTEAFF. DNA of the CDR3: TGTGCCAGCACCGGGGAGACAGGACGAGGTTACACTGAAGCTTTCTTT.

The chain couples TRBV6-5 to TRBJ1-2; D is perhaps TRBD1 (6 bases). The CDR3 is made up of 13 amino acids. CDR1 is MNHEY and CDR2 is SVGAGI in the germline V gene. The V gene lost 2 bases and the J gene lost 6 bases, with 10 bases spanning the gap. DNA for the CDR3: TGTGCCAGCAGTTACCAGGGGTGGAATGGCTACACCTTC. Protein sequence: CASSYQGWNGYTF.

This sequence joins TRBV7-9 and TRBJ1-3; 9 nucleotides line up with TRBD1. Trimming cost V 5 bases and J 2 bases; bases outside gene matches: 7. The CDR3 consists of 16 residues. Germline V gene lookup returns CDR1 SEHNR and CDR2 FQNEAQ (reference sequence). For the CDR3, the DNA is TGTGCCAGCAGCCGTGGGGGACAGGGAGCTGGAAACACCATATATTTT. Its translation: CASSRGGQGAGNTIYF.